The rows below give T cell receptor beta chains drawn from one sample of a study of CD8+ T cells in alopecia areata. TCRdb's copy holds only in-frame clones and misses some; the assay was immunoSEQ multiplex PCR. This sample has 55,000 to 70,000 clones, with 45% to 55% found just once. The input for sequencing was CD8+ T cells sorted from blood, taken at week 0. These receptors came from a human donor with alopecia areata. Both conserved end residues are part of each CDR3. Fields, in order: J gene, V gene, D gene, clone size, CDR3 DNA, CDR3 protein. The D gene is left open where the match is weak. Rows may omit the clone size; those that give it use once, few, many or a size class.

>TRBJ2-7|TRBV7-8|TRBD2|few
TGTGCCAGCAGCTCCCCCACAGCTAGCGGGAGTGCCGAGCAGTACTTC
CASSSPTASGSAEQYF
>TRBJ2-2|TRBV7-9|TRBD1|few
TGTGCCAGCAGCTTCACAGGGGACACCGGGGAGCTGTTTTTT
CASSFTGDTGELFF
>TRBJ2-3|TRBV9|.|.
TGTGCCAGCAGCGTAATAACAGATACGCAGTATTTT
CASSVITDTQYF
>TRBJ2-1|TRBV27|.|once
TGTGCCAGCAGCTTAGCTGGTGAGCAGTTCTTC
CASSLAGEQFF
>TRBJ2-5|TRBV15|TRBD2|.
TGTGCCACCCGTCGGGGGGACGCGGAAGAGACCCAGTACTTC
CATRRGDAEETQYF
>TRBJ2-1|TRBV29-1|TRBD1|.
TGCAGCGCACAGACAGGGGGCAATGAGCAGTTCTTC
CSAQTGGNEQFF
>TRBJ2-2|TRBV7-6|.|few
TGTGCCAGCGGGCCACGGACTGGGACCGGGGAGCTGTTTTTT
CASGPRTGTGELFF
>TRBJ2-6|TRBV7-9|.|.
TGTGCCAGCAGCTCATCTCCGGGACTCAACTCTGGGGCCAACGTCCTGACTTTC
CASSSSPGLNSGANVLTF
>TRBJ2-7|TRBV29-1|TRBD2|few
TGCAGCGTTGCCGCGCTAGCGGACAACTACGAGCAGTACTTC
CSVAALADNYEQYF
>TRBJ2-1|TRBV30|TRBD2|.
TGTGCCTGGAGTTTAGGTAGCGGGATAAATGAGCAGTTCTTC
CAWSLGSGINEQFF
>TRBJ2-5|TRBV4-1|TRBD2|few
TGCGCCACTAGCGGGAGTGGGGAGACCCAGTACTTC
CATSGSGETQYF
>TRBJ2-2|TRBV6-1|TRBD2|.
TGTGCCAGCAGTGAAAAAGTCGTTGCGGGAGCCGGGGAGCTGTTTTTT
CASSEKVVAGAGELFF
>TRBJ2-5|TRBV14|.|.
TGTGCCAGCAGCCAACACAGATCCCAAGAGACCCAGTACTTC
CASSQHRSQETQYF
>TRBJ2-7|TRBV27|.|.
TGTGCCAGCGGGGAGAGTGGGGGTCACCACGAGCAGTACTTC
CASGESGGHHEQYF
>TRBJ2-5|TRBV7-9|.|.
TGTGCCAGCAGCCCCCTCGACAGTCAAGAGACCCAGTACTTC
CASSPLDSQETQYF
>TRBJ2-7|TRBV4-1|TRBD1|.
TGCGCCAGCAGCCTAACACCGGGACAGGGGACCTACGAGCAGTACTTC
CASSLTPGQGTYEQYF
>TRBJ2-7|TRBV11-2|.|few
TGTGCCAGCGGCAGGGGTCACGAGCAGTACTTC
CASGRGHEQYF
>TRBJ2-1|TRBV27|.|few
TGTGCCAGCAGTCCCCGACACATCAATGAGCAGTTCTTC
CASSPRHINEQFF
>TRBJ2-7|TRBV29-1|.|.
TGCAGCGTCTTTCTCAGGGACCGATCCTACGAGCAGTACTTC
CSVFLRDRSYEQYF
>TRBJ2-5|TRBV9|.|.
TGTGCCAGCAGCCACAACCTGGGCGGGCCTCAAGAGACCCAGTACTTC
CASSHNLGGPQETQYF
>TRBJ2-7|TRBV27|TRBD1|.
TGTGCCAGCAGTTTCTCCGGGACAGGGAGCTACGAGCAGTACTTC
CASSFSGTGSYEQYF
>TRBJ2-4|TRBV5-1|.|many
TGCGCCAGCAGCTTGGGGAACTACGGCCTAGCCAAAAACATTCAGTACTTC
CASSLGNYGLAKNIQYF
>TRBJ2-6|TRBV6-1|.|.
TGTGCCAGCAGTGAAGAGGAGGCTGGGGGGGCCAACGTCCTGACTTTC
CASSEEEAGGANVLTF
>TRBJ2-1|TRBV2|.|few
TGTGCCAGCACCCTAGGCAATGAGCAGTTCTTC
CASTLGNEQFF
>TRBJ1-5|TRBV29-1|.|.
TGCAGCGTTGCAGAAGGGAGGGGTAGCAATCAGCCCCAGCATTTT
CSVAEGRGSNQPQHF
>TRBJ2-1|TRBV13|.|.
TGTGCCAGCAGCTGCCACGACGGGCGTTGGGAATGTAGGGAGCAGTTCTTC
CASSCHDGRWECREQFF
>TRBJ1-5|TRBV7-8|.|.
TGTGCCAGCAGCTTGGACAGCGTAGCCAGTCAGCCCCAGCATTTT
CASSLDSVASQPQHF
>TRBJ2-1|TRBV5-1|TRBD2|once
TGCGCCAGCAGCTTGGGGTCGGGAGGAAGCAATGAGCAGTTCTTC
CASSLGSGGSNEQFF
>TRBJ2-2|TRBV5-6|.|.
TGTGCCAGCAGCCACATCACCGGGGAGCTGTTTTTT
CASSHITGELFF
>TRBJ2-7|TRBV29-1|.|.
TGCAGCGTTGTGAAAACCGCAACCTACGAGCAGTACTTC
CSVVKTATYEQYF
>TRBJ2-7|TRBV9|TRBD2|few
TGTGCCAGCAGCGGGACTAGCGGGAGGCCGGAAGAGCAGTACTTC
CASSGTSGRPEEQYF
>TRBJ2-7|TRBV29-1|.|.
TGCAGCGTACAGTTGGACGAGCAGTACTTC
CSVQLDEQYF
>TRBJ1-5|TRBV7-8|TRBD1|few
TGTGCCAGCAGCTTAGCCGGGACAGCTTATCAGCCCCAGCATTTT
CASSLAGTAYQPQHF
>TRBJ2-7|TRBV29-1|.|.
TGCAGCGTTGAGGAGGGTCGGGAATACGAGCAGTACTTC
CSVEEGREYEQYF
>TRBJ1-5|TRBV30|.|.
TGTGCCTGGAGTGTGTCTGGGAATCAGCCCCAGCATTTT
CAWSVSGNQPQHF
>TRBJ2-7|TRBV27|TRBD2|once
TGTGCCAGCAGTTTCTCGACTAGCGGCTACGAGCAGTACTTC
CASSFSTSGYEQYF
>TRBJ2-3|TRBV11-2|TRBD1|.
TGTGCCAGCAGCTTAGGGGGACAGGGCGCGCAGTATTTT
CASSLGGQGAQYF
>TRBJ2-5|TRBV10-3|TRBD1|few
TGTGCCATCAGCGAACCCCGGGACAGGGCAGAGACCCAGTACTTC
CAISEPRDRAETQYF
>TRBJ2-7|TRBV7-9|.|.
TGTGCCAGCAGGGACACTGGCTCCTACGAGCAGTACTTC
CASRDTGSYEQYF
>TRBJ2-7|TRBV4-1|.|.
TGCGCCAGCAGCCAAGAAACAGGCCCTGGGCAAACCTACGAGCAGTACTTC
CASSQETGPGQTYEQYF
>TRBJ2-7|TRBV6-1|.|few
TGTGCCAGCAGTGCGAACGGCGAGCAGTACTTC
CASSANGEQYF